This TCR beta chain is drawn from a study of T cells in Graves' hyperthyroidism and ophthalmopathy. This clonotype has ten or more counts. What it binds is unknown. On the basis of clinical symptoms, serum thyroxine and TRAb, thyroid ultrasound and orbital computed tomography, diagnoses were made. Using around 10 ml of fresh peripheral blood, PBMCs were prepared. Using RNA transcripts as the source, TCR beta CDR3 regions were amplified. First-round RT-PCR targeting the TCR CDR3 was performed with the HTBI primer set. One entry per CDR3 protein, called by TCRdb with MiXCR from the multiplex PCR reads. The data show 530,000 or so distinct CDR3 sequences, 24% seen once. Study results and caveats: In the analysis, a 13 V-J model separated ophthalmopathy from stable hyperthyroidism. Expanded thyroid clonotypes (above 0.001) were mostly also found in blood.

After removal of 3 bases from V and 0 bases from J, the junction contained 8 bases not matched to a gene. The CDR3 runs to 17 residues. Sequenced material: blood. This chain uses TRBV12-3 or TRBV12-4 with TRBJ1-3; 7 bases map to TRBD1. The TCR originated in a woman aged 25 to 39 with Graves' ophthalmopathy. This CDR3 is CASSFSNDRASGNTIYF. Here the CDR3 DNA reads TGTGCCAGCAGTTTTAGCAATGACAGGGCCTCTGGAAACACCATATATTTT.